This T cell receptor beta chain was captured by sequencing in a study of somatic mutations in cytotoxic T cells in rheumatoid arthritis. Study overall: Patient blood (around 31 ml EDTA) was taken immediately after diagnosis and before treatment.

This CDR3 is built from 12 residues. CDR1 is MNHEY, CDR2 SMNVEV, per germline (reference sequence). The V and J ends lost 3 bases and 15 bases, in that order; junction bases with no gene match: 6. Findings and limits, study-wide: No significant CD8+ T-cell clonality difference was found between rheumatoid arthritis patients and age-matched controls. Rheumatoid arthritis patients showed slight TRBV07 underrepresentation, unadjusted for multiple comparisons. Only rheumatoid arthritis patients, not healthy controls, showed CD8+ clonality increasing with age.

The repertoire was sequenced with immunoSEQ multiplex PCR; TCRdb's copy has only in-frame clones and lacks some. There are more than 20,000 clones in the sample; roughly 80% occur only once, and less than 4% lies in the top ten. Worth noting for this clone: The antigen is unknown.

The sequence derives from an adult with rheumatoid arthritis. The specimen was CD8+ T cells sorted from blood. The V gene is TRBV27, the J gene TRBJ2-1; 9 nucleotides line up with TRBD1. CDR3 nucleotide sequence: TGTGCCAGCAGTTTGTTCGGACAGGGGCTGTTCTTC. It encodes CASSLFGQGLFF.